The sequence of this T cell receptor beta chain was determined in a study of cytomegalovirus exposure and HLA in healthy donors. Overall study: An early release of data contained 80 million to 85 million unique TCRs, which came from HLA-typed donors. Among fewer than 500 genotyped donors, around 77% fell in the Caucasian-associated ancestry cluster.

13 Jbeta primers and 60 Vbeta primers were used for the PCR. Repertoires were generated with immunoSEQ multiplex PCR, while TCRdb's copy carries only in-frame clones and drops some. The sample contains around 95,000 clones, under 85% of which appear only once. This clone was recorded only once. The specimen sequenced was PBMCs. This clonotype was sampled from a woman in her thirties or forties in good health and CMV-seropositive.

DNA of the CDR3: TGTGCCAGCAGATACACGGGAGAGACCCAGTACTTC. It specifies CASRYTGETQYF. The V gene is TRBV2, the J gene TRBJ2-5; D not certain. Trimming stripped 6 bases from V and 4 bases from J, with 9 bases between. The CDR3 extends over 12 amino acids. Germline values: CDR1 SNHLY, CDR2 FYNNEI.